These 32 T cell receptor beta chains were all obtained from the same sample, sequenced in a study of T cells in Graves' hyperthyroidism and ophthalmopathy. TCR beta CDR3 region amplification was performed from RNA transcripts. During a first-round RT-PCR of the TCR CDR3, the HTBI primer set was used. TCRdb fed the multiplex PCR reads into MiXCR, producing one record per CDR3 protein. The sample records about 610,000 distinct CDR3 sequences, over 12% being singletons. The sample was blood. The receptors shown here come from a woman aged 40 to 50 with Graves' ophthalmopathy.

This clonotype appeared a few times. The chain recombines TRBV14 with TRBJ2-7, with D possibly matching TRBD1 (6 bases). Germline CDR1 is SGHDN and CDR2 is FVKESK. CDR3 length: 15 amino acids. The germline V and J ends were trimmed by 4 bases and 0 bases, with 13 bases remaining between them. CDR3 sequence: CASSLQQGASYEQYF. The CDR3, as DNA: TGTGCCAGCAGCCTGCAACAGGGAGCCTCCTACGAGCAGTACTTC.

Remarks on this clonotype: One end of the junction is discordant with germline, which a read error may explain. The chain combines TRBV18 with TRBJ1-3; D not resolved. This CDR3 comprises 14 residues. Germline V gene data show CDR1 as KGHSH and CDR2 as LQKENI. In DNA, the CDR3 is TGTGCCAGCTCACCTTCCAGCTCTGGAAACACCGTATATTTT. Encoded protein: CASSPSSSGNTVYF.

The CDR3: CASSVGQGREAFF. DNA for the CDR3: TGTGCCAGCAGCGTAGGACAGGGAAGGGAAGCTTTCTTT. The chain joins TRBV2 to TRBJ1-1, with TRBD1 matching over 8 bases. The CDR3 spans 13 residues. Germline CDR1 reads SNHLY; CDR2 reads FYNNEI. With V trimmed by 6 bases and J by 8 bases, 8 bases remained unmatched.

The CDR3 sequence: CASGPWTGAGELFF. The CDR3 nucleotides are TGTGCTAGTGGTCCATGGACAGGGGCCGGGGAGCTGTTTTTT. The chain is built from TRBV12-5 and TRBJ2-2, with 9 bases lining up with TRBD1. The CDR3 length is 14 residues. The trim removed 5 bases at V and 6 bases at J, leaving 4 bases unmatched. Germline-derived CDR1 and CDR2 are LGHNT and FRNRAP. Full variable domain (missing parts from reference TRBV12-5 and TRBJ2-2): DARVTQTPRHKVTEMGQEVTMRCQPILGHNTVFWYRQTMMQGLELLAYFRNRAPLDDSGMPKDRFSAEMPDATLATLKIQPSEPRDSAVYFCASGPWTGAGELFFGEGSRLTVL.

This clonotype was detected ten times or more. CDR3 protein: CASSIPDQPQHF. The CDR3 bases are TGTGCCAGTAGTATCCCGGACCAGCCCCAGCATTTT. V gene TRBV19 combines with J gene TRBJ1-5, with no clear D. The CDR3 loop spans 12 amino acids. Germline lookup yields CDR1 LNHDA and CDR2 SQIVND (reference sequence). Trimming cost V 3 bases and J 7 bases, with 7 bases left between them.

This clonotype showed up many times. The chain combines TRBV15 with TRBJ1-2, with D possibly TRBD1 on 6 matching bases. CDR3 length: 11 residues. Trimming took 4 bases from V and 8 from J, leaving 8 bases between them. Germline V CDR1 and CDR2: LNHNV, YYDKDF (reference sequence). The CDR3 loop reads CATSTGGGYTF. Written as DNA, the CDR3 is TGTGCCACCAGCACTGGGGGCGGCTACACCTTC.

This clonotype was counted many times. This sequence joins TRBV28 and TRBJ2-6, with 11 bases identical to TRBD2. The ends lost 6 bases at V and 1 base at J; junction bases unmatched: 5. This CDR3 has 17 amino acids. Germline CDR1 is MDHEN and CDR2 is SYDVKM. CDR3 coding DNA: TGTGCCAGCAGGTCACTAGCGGGAGAATCTGGGGCCAACGTCCTGACTTTC. This gives the protein CASRSLAGESGANVLTF.

There are many counts of this clonotype. This chain connects TRBV6-5 to TRBJ2-7; D is undetermined. Germline V gene lookup returns CDR1 MNHEY and CDR2 SVGAGI. The V end was cut by 2 bases, the J end by 5 bases, with 13 bases between. The CDR3 extends over 14 amino acids. CDR3 DNA sequence: TGTGCCAGCAGTTACGGTGGGGATGGGAACGAGCAGTACTTC. Protein product: CASSYGGDGNEQYF.

The J gene is TRBJ2-2, the V gene TRBV5-1; 8 bases fit TRBD1. This CDR3 is 16 amino acids long. V shed 0 bases and J 2 bases; nucleotides not matched to a gene: 3. Germline CDR1 and CDR2: SGHRS and YFSETQ. CDR3 nucleotide sequence: TGCGCCAGCAGCTTGGCCGGGACAGGCAACACCGGGGAGCTGTTTTTT. This translates into CASSLAGTGNTGELFF.

Concerning this clonotype itself: At one boundary the junction diverges from the germline segment, which might be a read error. This chain joins TRBV11-1 and TRBJ2-7; 10 nucleotides align to TRBD1. The germline CDR1 and CDR2 sequences are SGHAT and FQDESV (reference sequence). This CDR3 has 18 amino acids. The CDR3 sequence is CASSSALRDRGPPYERYF. In nucleotides, the CDR3 is TGTGCCAGCAGTTCTGCCCTCCGAGACAGGGGGCCCCCCTACGAGCGGTACTTC.

Many counts were recorded for this clonotype. The gene calls are TRBV6-4 and TRBJ1-2; TRBD1 aligns across 11 bases. The V gene's germline CDR1 is MRHNA and CDR2 SNTAGT. The CDR3 totals 17 residues. V gave up 2 bases and J gave up 7 bases; unmatched junction bases: 12. The CDR3 sequence: CASSDPGTGGSRRGYTF. The CDR3 DNA reads as TGTGCCAGCAGTGACCCCGGGACAGGGGGTTCTCGGCGTGGCTACACCTTC.

This clonotype was seen more than once but under ten times. The CDR3 DNA follows: TGTGCCAGCAGCCCCCGCAGGGCCACTGAAGCTTTCTTT. Translation gives CASSPRRATEAFF. This sequence joins TRBV3-1 and TRBJ1-1; D is perhaps TRBD1 (5 bases). The CDR3 runs 13 residues. The V gene's germline CDR1 is LGHDT and CDR2 YNNKEL (reference sequence). V shed 4 bases and J shed 4 bases, with 10 bases lying between them. Full variable domain (missing parts from reference TRBV3-1 and TRBJ1-1): DTAVSQTPKYLVTQMGNDKSIKCEQNLGHDTMYWYKQDSKKFLKIMFSYNNKELIINETVPNRFSPKSPDKAHLNLHINSLELGDSAVYFCASSPRRATEAFFGQGTRLTVV.

This clonotype was detected ten times or more. V and J are TRBV19 and TRBJ2-5; 7 bases match TRBD2. This CDR3 spans 14 amino acids. Germline V CDR1 and CDR2: LNHDA, SQIVND (reference sequence). V lost 6 bases and J lost 2; bases outside the gene matches: 6. In nucleotides, the CDR3 is TGTGCCAGTAGGCCTTCTAGCGGACAAGAGACCCAGTACTTC. The encoded protein is CASRPSSGQETQYF.

This chain connects TRBV3-1 to TRBJ2-1; 8 bases map to TRBD2. The germline V gene has CDR1 LGHDT and CDR2 YNNKEL (reference sequence). This CDR3 has 18 amino acids. V shed 4 bases and J 6 bases; nucleotides not matched to a gene: 17. CDR3 loop: CASSRGIIGGRRGNEQFF. The CDR3 nucleotides are TGTGCCAGCAGCCGGGGGATCATTGGCGGGAGGAGGGGCAATGAGCAGTTCTTC.

The rearrangement links TRBV15 to TRBJ2-3; no clear D gene. Trimming took off 1 base at V and 4 bases at J, with 6 bases between the two ends. There are 13 residues in the CDR3. CDR1 is LNHNV, CDR2 YYDKDF, per germline (reference sequence). This chain's CDR3 is CATSRVSADTQYF. The CDR3 nucleotides are TGTGCCACCAGCAGAGTAAGCGCAGATACGCAGTATTTT.

This clonotype was observed many times. The chain combines TRBV6-2 or TRBV6-3 with TRBJ2-7, with D unclear. V was pared by 6 bases and J by 2 bases, with 11 bases between. This CDR3 has 13 residues. The germline gives CDR1 MNHEY, CDR2 SVGEGT. This chain's CDR3 is CASRFDRTYEQYF. CDR3 in DNA: TGTGCCAGCAGATTCGACCGAACCTACGAGCAGTACTTC.

This clonotype has a count of ten or more. The gene calls are TRBV7-6 and TRBJ2-7, with D perhaps matching TRBD2 (6 bases). Per germline, CDR1 SGHVS and CDR2 FNYEAQ. Trimming pared 5 bases from V and 6 bases from J, leaving 17 bases between. This CDR3 has 14 amino acids. CDR3 loop: CASSDARGGVEQYF. In nucleotides, the CDR3 is TGTGCCAGCAGCGATGCTAGGGGAGGCGTCGAGCAGTACTTC.

This clonotype was counted ten times or more. The chain employs TRBV6-1 and TRBJ1-1; a possible D gene is TRBD1 (6 bases). Germline V CDR1 and CDR2: MNHNS, SASEGT. V lost 6 bases to trimming and J lost 1 base, with 15 bases between them. The CDR3 loop spans 15 amino acids. The CDR3 is CASSEPGQPNTEAFF. CDR3 bases: TGTGCCAGCAGCGAGCCAGGACAGCCGAACACTGAAGCTTTCTTT.

This clonotype appeared many times. The gene calls are TRBV12-5 and TRBJ1-1; D is undetermined. CDR1 is LGHNT and CDR2 is FRNRAP in the germline V gene. Trimming took off 2 bases at V and 3 bases at J, with 10 bases between the two ends. The CDR3 has 14 amino acids. CDR3 protein: CASGLPYGDTEAFF. CDR3 DNA: TGTGCTAGTGGTTTGCCCTATGGGGACACTGAAGCTTTCTTT.

The chain uses TRBV29-1 and TRBJ2-2; D unresolved. V dropped 3 bases and J dropped 6 bases, with 5 bases sitting between them. CDR1 and CDR2 (germline): SQVTM, ANQGSEA. The CDR3 is 11 amino acids. CDR3 DNA: TGCAGCGTTGAGGAAGCCGGGGAGCTGTTTTTT. This encodes CSVEEAGELFF.

In this sample, this clonotype turned up many times. This chain connects TRBV7-9 to TRBJ2-5, with TRBD2 as a possible D gene (5 bases). Trimming removed 6 bases from V and 0 bases from J, with 8 bases in between. This CDR3 is 13 amino acids long. Germline V gene sequence: CDR1 SEHNR, CDR2 FQNEAQ (reference sequence). CDR3 in amino acids: CASSQRYQETQYF. The CDR3 nucleotides are TGTGCCAGCAGTCAGCGGTACCAAGAGACCCAGTACTTC. The variable domain in full, completed from reference TRBV7-9 and TRBJ2-5, reads DTGVSQNPRHKITKRGQNVTFRCDPISEHNRLYWYRQTLGQGPEFLTYFQNEAQLEKSRLLSDRFSAERPKGSFSTLEIQRTEQGDSAMYLCASSQRYQETQYFGPGTRLLVL.

The sample holds many counts of this clonotype. V and J are TRBV20-1 and TRBJ2-5; D is perhaps TRBD2 (6 bases). The germline gives CDR1 DFQATT, CDR2 SNEGSKA (reference sequence). Trimming stripped 6 bases from V and 2 bases from J, with 13 bases between. This CDR3 has 13 residues. Written as DNA, the CDR3 is TGCAGTGCACTGGAGGGCTTACAAGAGACCCAGTACTTC. Its protein is CSALEGLQETQYF.

This clonotype was seen ten or more times. This chain uses TRBV29-1 with TRBJ2-7; D perhaps matches TRBD2 (6 bases). Trimming shortened V by 6 bases and J by 0 bases, and 15 bases separated the two germline ends. Germline assignment: CDR1 SQVTM and CDR2 ANQGSEA. The CDR3 length is 14 residues. The CDR3 DNA sequence: TGCAGCGTCACCGGGAGAGGGAGCTCCTACGAGCAGTACTTC. This encodes CSVTGRGSSYEQYF.

This clonotype was counted many times. The chain has TRBV6-5 and TRBJ1-2, with D hard to call. Germline V gene lookup returns CDR1 MNHEY and CDR2 SVGAGI. The CDR3 consists of 13 residues. Trimming removed 2 bases at V and 3 bases at J, with 7 bases between. The CDR3 sequence is CASSYGMDYGYTF. The DNA of the CDR3 is TGTGCCAGCAGTTACGGGATGGACTATGGCTACACCTTC.

There are many counts of this clonotype. The chain joins TRBV6-2 or TRBV6-3 to TRBJ2-2; TRBD1 might be the D (5 bases). Germline V gene data show CDR1 as MNHEY and CDR2 as SVGEGT. This CDR3 is 14 amino acids long. Trimming left V 7 bases short and J 1 base short, with 10 bases between. The CDR3 DNA reads as TGTGCCAGCATTGGACAAATGAACACCGGGGAGCTGTTTTTT. It specifies CASIGQMNTGELFF.

This clonotype was detected ten times or more. The chain uses TRBV9 and TRBJ2-5; unclear D gene. Germline CDR1 and CDR2: SGDLS and YYNGEE. Trimming cost V 3 bases and J 4 bases, with 7 bases left between them. The CDR3 is 12 amino acids. CDR3 in amino acids: CASSDYLETQYF. The CDR3 DNA follows: TGTGCCAGCAGCGACTACTTAGAGACCCAGTACTTC. Complete variable domain (other parts from reference TRBV9 and TRBJ2-5): DSGVTQTPKHLITATGQRVTLRCSPRSGDLSVYWYQQSLDQGLQFLIQYYNGEERAKGNILERFSAQQFPDLHSELNLSSLELGDSALYFCASSDYLETQYFGPGTRLLVL.

This rearrangement joins TRBV12-3 or TRBV12-4 to TRBJ1-2; tentative D call: TRBD1 (5 bases). The CDR3 length is 13 residues. Trimming pared 4 bases from V and 7 bases from J, leaving 13 bases between. The CDR3 DNA sequence: TGTGCCAGCAGTTGGAACCCAGGGAGTGGCTACACCTTC. It yields the protein CASSWNPGSGYTF.

Many counts were recorded for this clonotype. This sequence joins TRBV5-6 and TRBJ1-5; the D gene is possibly TRBD1 (5 bases). V shed 0 bases and J shed 4 bases, with 11 bases lying between them. Germline-derived CDR1 and CDR2 are SGHDT and YYEEEE. This CDR3 has 15 residues. The CDR3 is CASSLGGLLNQPQHF. The CDR3 nucleotides read TGTGCCAGCAGCTTGGGGGGGTTATTAAATCAGCCCCAGCATTTT.

The chain couples TRBV5-4 to TRBJ2-7, with 10 bases that match TRBD2. The CDR3 consists of 15 residues. V lost 2 bases, J lost 7 bases, and 9 bases stayed unmatched. The germline V gene encodes CDR1 SGHNT and CDR2 YYREEE (reference sequence). The CDR3 here is CASSFSSSGRGEQYF. The CDR3, as DNA: TGTGCCAGCAGCTTTTCCTCTAGCGGGAGAGGTGAGCAGTACTTC. Using reference TRBV5-4 and TRBJ2-7 for the parts outside the CDR3, the full variable domain is ETGVTQSPTHLIKTRGQQVTLRCSSQSGHNTVSWYQQALGQGPQFIFQYYREEENGRGNFPPRFSGLQFPNYSSELNVNALELDDSALYLCASSFSSSGRGEQYFGPGTRLTVT.

This clonotype came up many times. V usage is TRBV2 and J usage is TRBJ2-5, with D possibly matching TRBD2 (7 bases). From germline, CDR1 is SNHLY and CDR2 FYNNEI. The germline V and J ends were trimmed by 6 bases and 2 bases, with 13 bases remaining between them. This CDR3 has 14 amino acids. The CDR3 region has the DNA TGTGCCAGCAGGTTTAGGGGGGGACAAGAGACCCAGTACTTC. Its translation is CASRFRGGQETQYF.

This clonotype was seen ten or more times. This rearrangement joins TRBV12-3 or TRBV12-4 to TRBJ2-7; D might be TRBD1 (6 bases). Trimming shortened V by 1 base and J by 2 bases, and 12 bases separated the two germline ends. This CDR3 spans 15 amino acids. CDR3 amino acids: CASSLGTADTYEQYF. The CDR3 region has the DNA TGTGCCAGCAGTTTAGGGACAGCAGATACCTACGAGCAGTACTTC.

This clonotype has at least ten counts. The CDR3 loop is CASSYSAFSGRTQETQYF. CDR3 sequence (DNA): TGTGCCAGCAGTTACTCTGCGTTTAGCGGGAGGACCCAAGAGACCCAGTACTTC. V and J are TRBV6-5 and TRBJ2-5; the match to TRBD2 covers 10 bases. V shed 0 bases and J 1 base; nucleotides not matched to a gene: 8. Germline loops: CDR1 MNHEY, CDR2 SVGAGI. The CDR3 consists of 18 residues.